These 20 T cell receptor beta chains were sequenced from one sample in a study of shared clonotypes between healthy human individuals. Naive CD8 cells were CD45RO-negative, positively selected for CCR7, excluding terminally differentiated effector memory CD45RA+ cells. The repertoire was sequenced with immunoSEQ multiplex PCR; TCRdb's copy has only in-frame clones and lacks some. The table lists about 2.1 million clones, just over 90% of them singletons. The sample was naive CD8+ T cells from PBMCs. The receptor set was obtained from a man younger than 30 in good health. Some clones in this sample may be carry-over from other donors' samples.

A note on this clone: Other DNA sequences within the sample encode an identical CDR3. The chain uses TRBV6-5 and TRBJ2-2, with D possibly TRBD2 on 6 matching bases. CDR1 MNHEY and CDR2 SVGAGI come from the germline V gene. The CDR3 runs to 15 residues. Trimming cost V 0 bases and J 1 base, with 6 bases left between them. In DNA, the CDR3 is TGTGCCAGCAGTTACTCTAGCGGGAACACCGGGGAGCTGTTTTTT. This sequence encodes CASSYSSGNTGELFF.

V usage is TRBV2 and J usage is TRBJ2-7, with 7 bases that match TRBD2. Germline V lookup: CDR1 SNHLY, CDR2 FYNNEI. Unmatched junction bases numbered 12, after V lost 6 bases and J lost 4 bases. The CDR3 covers 15 residues. The CDR3 loop reads CASSPGGRSRYEQYF. The CDR3 DNA follows: TGTGCCAGCAGCCCCGGCGGGAGAAGTCGGTACGAGCAGTACTTC. The whole variable domain, remainder taken from reference TRBV2 and TRBJ2-7, is EPEVTQTPSHQVTQMGQEVILRCVPISNHLYFYWYRQILGQKVEFLVSFYNNEISEKSEIFDDQFSVERPDGSNFTLKIRSTKLEDSAMYFCASSPGGRSRYEQYFGPGTRLTVT.

J is TRBJ2-5 and V is TRBV9, with D perhaps matching TRBD2 (6 bases). This CDR3 region has 12 residues. CDR1 and CDR2 (germline): SGDLS, YYNGEE. V lost 4 bases to trimming and J lost 6 bases, with 10 bases between them. The CDR3: CASSPAGKTQYF. CDR3 nucleotides: TGTGCCAGCAGCCCCGCGGGAAAGACCCAGTACTTC.

Of note for this clone: The same CDR3 arises from other DNA sequences in this sample as well. The chain has TRBV9 and TRBJ2-1; TRBD1 is a possible D gene (5 bases). The CDR3 is 13 residues long. Germline V CDR1 and CDR2: SGDLS, YYNGEE. The V gene lost 4 bases and the J gene lost 6 bases, with 11 bases spanning the gap. CDR3 sequence: CASSPRTSNEQFF. The CDR3 nucleotides are TGTGCCAGCAGCCCCCGGACAAGCAATGAGCAGTTCTTC.

This chain links TRBV14 with TRBJ1-2, with D perhaps matching TRBD1 (5 bases). V was shortened by 4 bases and J by 7 bases, with 13 bases between the two germline ends. Germline CDR1 reads SGHDN; CDR2 reads FVKESK. The CDR3 is made up of 13 amino acids. The CDR3 sequence: CASSPDGAFGYTF. Here the CDR3 DNA reads TGTGCCAGCAGCCCGGACGGGGCCTTTGGCTACACCTTC. Full variable domain (rest looked up from reference TRBV14 and TRBJ1-2): EAGVTQFPSHSVIEKGQTVTLRCDPISGHDNLYWYRRVMGKEIKFLLHFVKESKQDESGMPNNRFLAERTGGTYSTLKVQPAELEDSGVYFCASSPDGAFGYTFGSGTRLTVV.

The V and J genes are TRBV4-3 and TRBJ1-1; a weak D match, TRBD1 (6 bases). The V gene's germline CDR1 is LGHNA and CDR2 YSLEER. Trimming cost V 6 bases and J 1 base, with 12 bases left between them. CDR3 size: 14 residues. The CDR3 protein is CASSTGQRNTEAFF. The DNA of the CDR3 is TGCGCCAGCAGTACCGGACAGCGGAACACTGAAGCTTTCTTT.

The V gene is TRBV7-2, the J gene TRBJ2-4, with 7 bases identical to TRBD2. The length of the CDR3 is 16 residues. After removal of 5 bases from V and 1 base from J, the junction contained 8 bases not matched to a gene. Germline CDR1 SGHTA, CDR2 FQGNSA. The CDR3 DNA reads as TGTGCCAGCAGCACCAGGACTAGTCCTGCCAAAAACATTCAGTACTTC. Translation: CASSTRTSPAKNIQYF.

With respect to this clone: Other nucleotide sequences in the sample specify the same CDR3. The V gene is TRBV6-5, the J gene TRBJ1-1; D ambiguous. This CDR3 contains 13 residues. The V gene lost 2 bases and the J gene lost 5 bases, with 9 bases spanning the gap. CDR1 and CDR2 (germline): MNHEY, SVGAGI. For the CDR3, the DNA is TGTGCCAGCAGTTACGGAGGGTTAACTGAAGCTTTCTTT. Translation gives CASSYGGLTEAFF.

The chain is built from TRBV14 and TRBJ2-5, with 7 bases that match TRBD2. Germline CDR1 and CDR2: SGHDN and FVKESK. V lost 1 base to trimming and J lost 1 base; unmatched junction nucleotides: 6. The CDR3 runs to 16 residues. The CDR3 nucleotides are TGTGCCAGCAGCCAAGGCTTTGGGGGGGTCCAAGAGACCCAGTACTTC. As protein: CASSQGFGGVQETQYF.

This clone was detected once. The V and J genes are TRBV4-1 and TRBJ2-2, with TRBD1 matching over 9 bases. The CDR3 covers 17 residues. Germline values: CDR1 MGHRA, CDR2 YSYEKL. Germline trimming cut 4 bases from V and 3 bases from J; bases unmatched to any gene: 9. CDR3 region: CASSLRKTGGYTGELFF. The DNA of the CDR3 is TGCGCCAGCAGCCTCAGAAAGACAGGGGGGTACACCGGGGAGCTGTTTTTT.

This clone was recorded a few times. CDR3 DNA sequence: TGTGCCAGCAGTGAGACGGGCTTGGGTGGCTACACCTTC. This codes for CASSETGLGGYTF. V and J are TRBV6-4 and TRBJ1-2, with D hard to call. The V end lost 3 bases, the J end lost 7 bases, and 12 bases lay between the germline ends. The CDR3 is made up of 13 amino acids. The germline V gene has CDR1 MRHNA and CDR2 SNTAGT.

This sequence joins TRBV9 and TRBJ2-3, with D uncertain. Per the germline V gene, CDR1 is SGDLS and CDR2 is YYNGEE. Between the trimmed V and J ends, which lost 0 bases and 1 base, there was a span of 27 bases. The CDR3 is 21 amino acids. CDR3 region: CASSVGEGRRIQLVGTDTQYF. DNA for the CDR3: TGTGCCAGCAGCGTAGGGGAAGGAAGGAGAATCCAGTTGGTAGGCACAGATACGCAGTATTTT.

This clone was found a few times. The V call is TRBV6-6, the J call TRBJ2-2; D is unresolved. This CDR3 spans 15 amino acids. Trimming removed 2 bases from V and 1 base from J, with 8 bases in between. Germline lookup yields CDR1 MNHNY and CDR2 SVGAGI (reference sequence). CDR3 region: CASSYLEQNTGELFF. CDR3 nucleotide sequence: TGTGCCAGCAGTTACCTCGAACAGAACACCGGGGAGCTGTTTTTT.

The rearrangement uses TRBV2 and TRBJ2-1; 11 bases map to TRBD2. Germline V gene sequence: CDR1 SNHLY, CDR2 FYNNEI. V shed 6 bases, J shed 6 bases, and the junction held 7 bases outside the gene matches. The CDR3 is 15 residues long. CDR3 sequence reads: CASRRPSGRSNEQFF. The DNA for the CDR3 is TGTGCCAGCAGAAGACCTAGCGGGAGGTCCAATGAGCAGTTCTTC.

The gene calls are TRBV9 and TRBJ2-3, with D tentatively TRBD1 (6 bases). Germline CDR1 is SGDLS and CDR2 is YYNGEE. V lost 4 bases and J 2 bases, leaving 17 bases between the germline ends. The CDR3 length is 16 residues. CDR3 residues: CASSRRRTEPTDTQYF. CDR3 DNA: TGTGCCAGCAGCCGACGAAGGACAGAGCCCACAGATACGCAGTATTTT.

Concerning this clone: In the same sample, other DNA sequences code for this CDR3. The chain couples TRBV2 to TRBJ2-7; no definite D call. This CDR3 is built from 10 residues. Looked up from germline, CDR1 is SNHLY and CDR2 is FYNNEI. The V gene lost 4 bases and the J gene lost 5 bases, with 3 bases spanning the gap. The CDR3 loop reads CASSAHEQYF. DNA of the CDR3: TGTGCCAGCAGTGCCCACGAGCAGTACTTC.

V and J are TRBV7-7 and TRBJ2-3; 7 nucleotides agree with TRBD2. The length of the CDR3 is 16 residues. Looked up from germline, CDR1 is SSHAT and CDR2 is FNYEAQ (reference sequence). Trimming took 1 base from V and 2 from J; bases not matched to a gene: 6. The CDR3 bases are TGTGCCAGCAGCTTAGGGAGAGGGACTACCACAGATACGCAGTATTTT. It specifies CASSLGRGTTTDTQYF.

This chain uses TRBV5-4 with TRBJ1-5; TRBD1 matches at 7 bases. This CDR3 spans 19 amino acids. Losses at the gene ends were 4 bases for V and 2 bases for J; bases not matched to a gene: 18. Germline V lookup: CDR1 SGHNT, CDR2 YYREEE (reference sequence). The CDR3 reads CASSVAKPDRARGNQPQHF. The CDR3 DNA follows: TGTGCCAGCAGCGTAGCAAAACCTGACAGGGCACGGGGCAATCAGCCCCAGCATTTT.

In regard to this clone: Other DNA sequences in the same sample also yield this CDR3. The chain links TRBV10-3 to TRBJ2-7; no clear D gene. V lost 0 bases to trimming and J lost 0 bases, with 3 bases between them. CDR1 and CDR2 from the germline V gene are ENHRY and SYGVKD. The CDR3 extends over 13 amino acids. This chain's CDR3 is CAISESTSYEQYF. The CDR3 DNA reads TGTGCCATCAGTGAGTCCACCTCCTACGAGCAGTACTTC.

The V and J genes are TRBV29-1 and TRBJ2-5, with 9 bases matching TRBD2. CDR1 is SQVTM, CDR2 ANQGSEA, per germline. The CDR3 extends over 19 amino acids. Unmatched junction bases numbered 18, after V lost 1 base and J lost 3 bases. CDR3 in DNA: TGCAGCGTTGAAGGGGGACTATTGGTAGCGGGAGTCCTAAAAGAGACCCAGTACTTC. Translating it yields CSVEGGLLVAGVLKETQYF. Based on the CDR3 plus reference TRBV29-1 and TRBJ2-5, the full variable domain is SAVISQKPSRDICQRGTSLTIQCQVDSQVTMMFWYRQQPGQSLTLIATANQGSEATYESGFVIDKFPISRPNLTFSTLTVSNMSPEDSSIYLCSVEGGLLVAGVLKETQYFGPGTRLLVL.